These 19 T cell receptor beta chains were all obtained from the same sample, sequenced in a study of blood T cell repertoires in COVID-19. Libraries were prepared by immunoSEQ multiplex PCR; TCRdb keeps only in-frame clonotypes and omits some of them. The table shows about 270,000 clones, with around 81% occurring only once. The material sequenced was peripheral blood. All receptors derive from a woman aged 60-75 years with active or convalescent COVID-19.

The CDR3 is CASSVRGTATEAFF. The CDR3 DNA follows: TGTGCCAGCAGCGTAAGGGGGACAGCTACTGAAGCTTTCTTT. V gene TRBV9 combines with J gene TRBJ1-1; 7 bases agree with TRBD1. This CDR3 comprises 14 residues. CDR1 and CDR2 from the germline V gene are SGDLS and YYNGEE. The trim removed 1 base at V and 5 bases at J, leaving 5 bases unmatched.

The rearrangement uses TRBV19 and TRBJ1-2, with 12 nucleotides matching TRBD1. CDR1 LNHDA and CDR2 SQIVND come from the germline V gene (reference sequence). The CDR3 runs 15 residues. The junction had 10 bases not matched to a gene; V was cut back by 6 bases and J by 8 bases. CDR3 nucleotide sequence: TGTGCCAGTAGCCCAGCGGGGGACAGGGGGCGCGGCTACACCTTC. Its protein product is CASSPAGDRGRGYTF.

This clone was seen only once. This CDR3 reads CASSPGTGGYQPQHF. DNA for the CDR3: TGCGCCAGCAGCCCGGGGACAGGGGGGTATCAGCCCCAGCATTTT. The rearrangement joins TRBV5-1 to TRBJ1-5, with 11 bases identical to TRBD1. CDR3 length: 15 amino acids. CDR1 is SGHRS and CDR2 is YFSETQ in the germline V gene. The trim removed 4 bases at V and 5 bases at J, leaving 5 bases unmatched.

CDR3 nucleotide sequence: TGTGCCAGCGTGGGGAGCTTTCTCCCCTTCGCGCAGTATTTT. Translating gives CASVGSFLPFAQYF. This sequence joins TRBV25-1 and TRBJ2-3; the D gene is possibly TRBD2 (5 bases). This CDR3 has 14 amino acids. Germline V gives CDR1 MGHDK, CDR2 SYGVNS. Deletions cut 8 bases from V and 10 bases from J, with 22 bases between.

The genes are TRBV5-1 and TRBJ2-3; D gene uncertain. Per the germline V gene, CDR1 is SGHRS and CDR2 is YFSETQ. The CDR3 loop spans 12 amino acids. The V end lost 2 bases, the J end lost 4 bases, and 5 bases lay between the germline ends. CDR3 amino acids: CASSFEADTQYF. In DNA, the CDR3 is TGCGCCAGCAGCTTTGAGGCAGATACGCAGTATTTT.

J is TRBJ1-4 and V is TRBV7-9; 11 nucleotides align to TRBD1. CDR3 length: 19 residues. Germline-derived CDR1 and CDR2 are SEHNR and FQNEAQ (reference sequence). The V and J ends lost 5 bases and 1 base, in that order; junction bases with no gene match: 12. This CDR3 is CASSPPQGTGGETNEKLFF. The DNA for the CDR3 is TGTGCCAGCAGCCCCCCCCAAGGGACAGGGGGTGAAACTAATGAAAAACTGTTTTTT.

The chain employs TRBV3-1 (or the pseudogene TRBV3-2) and TRBJ1-2, with 7 bases fitting TRBD1. The V gene's germline CDR1 is LGHDT and CDR2 YNNKEL (reference sequence). Trimming cost V 1 base and J 0 bases; bases outside gene matches: 2. The CDR3 runs to 15 residues. CDR3 DNA sequence: TGTGCCAGCAGCCAAGGACAGGGAGCTAACTATGGCTACACCTTC. Amino acid sequence: CASSQGQGANYGYTF.

This clone was seen a few times. The chain couples TRBV6-5 to TRBJ1-2, with TRBD1 identical over 9 bases. With 7 bases clipped from V and 4 bases from J, the junction kept 7 bases outside the gene matches. Germline V CDR1 and CDR2: MNHEY, SVGAGI. The CDR3 has 14 amino acids. This chain's CDR3 is CASTDPGQGYGYTF. CDR3 bases: TGTGCCAGCACCGACCCGGGACAGGGCTATGGCTACACCTTC.

The chain uses TRBV19 and TRBJ1-2, with D uncertain. V shed 6 bases and J shed 0 bases, with 11 bases lying between them. The CDR3 contains 14 residues. In germline, CDR1 is LNHDA, CDR2 SQIVND (reference sequence). CDR3 sequence (DNA): TGTGCCAGTAGCGTAGGCGGAACTAACTATGGCTACACCTTC. Translated: CASSVGGTNYGYTF.

This sequence joins TRBV7-3 and TRBJ2-7; perhaps TRBD1 as D (6 bases). V lost 5 bases and J lost 1, with 9 bases in between. This CDR3 has 13 amino acids. CDR1 is SGHTA, CDR2 FQGTGA, per germline. The CDR3 nucleotides are TGTGCCAGCAGCATCACAGGGTCCTACGAGCAGTACTTC. Translation: CASSITGSYEQYF.

The chain joins TRBV7-2 to TRBJ2-3; TRBD2 matches 10 bases. CDR1 is SGHTA and CDR2 is FQGNSA in the germline V gene. The CDR3 totals 16 residues. J was trimmed by 2 bases and V by 5 bases; bases with no gene match: 7. The chain's CDR3 is CASSRSGGAFTDTQYF. For the CDR3, the DNA is TGTGCCAGCAGCCGGAGCGGGGGGGCCTTCACAGATACGCAGTATTTT.

The DNA for the CDR3 is TGCGCCAGCAGCCAAGGATGGGCCGCGTTGTTCGCCGGGGAGCTGTTTTTT. Residues: CASSQGWAALFAGELFF. The chain is built from TRBV4-1 and TRBJ2-2; D remains unclear. Trimming pared 1 base from V and 6 bases from J, leaving 18 bases between. Germline V gives CDR1 MGHRA, CDR2 YSYEKL. This CDR3 is built from 17 residues.

The V gene is TRBV19, the J gene TRBJ1-5; TRBD1 agrees at 7 bases. The CDR3 is 17 amino acids. J lost 7 bases, V lost 0 bases, and 12 bases had no gene match. The germline V gene encodes CDR1 LNHDA and CDR2 SQIVND (reference sequence). This chain's CDR3 is CASSIEVGDSLGQPQHF. CDR3 DNA: TGTGCCAGTAGTATAGAAGTCGGGGACAGCCTGGGGCAGCCCCAGCATTTT.

The V and J genes are TRBV5-1 and TRBJ2-3; 7 bases are a match to TRBD1. The CDR3 runs to 14 residues. The V segment lost 2 bases and the J segment 2 bases; nucleotides outside the gene matches: 2. Germline-derived CDR1 and CDR2 are SGHRS and YFSETQ. The CDR3, as DNA: TGCGCCAGCAGCTTACAGGGGTACACAGATACGCAGTATTTT. Its translation is CASSLQGYTDTQYF.

The J gene is TRBJ2-3, the V gene TRBV19; D not resolved. V lost 3 bases and J lost 1, with 5 bases in between. This CDR3 has 13 amino acids. Germline-derived CDR1 and CDR2 are LNHDA and SQIVND (reference sequence). Here the CDR3 DNA reads TGTGCCAGTAGTATCCCTCGCACAGATACGCAGTATTTT. This translates into CASSIPRTDTQYF.

The chain recombines TRBV19 with TRBJ2-7; D is perhaps TRBD2 (5 bases). The germline V gene encodes CDR1 LNHDA and CDR2 SQIVND (reference sequence). This CDR3 is built from 13 residues. V gave up 2 bases and J gave up 7 bases, with 12 bases separating them. Here the CDR3 reads CASSISGEQEQYF. In DNA, the CDR3 is TGTGCCAGTAGTATAAGTGGGGAGCAAGAGCAGTACTTC.

The chain recombines TRBV19 with TRBJ1-6; D ambiguous. Trimming shortened V by 5 bases and J by 0 bases, and 8 bases separated the two germline ends. This CDR3 has 15 amino acids. Germline CDR1 reads LNHDA; CDR2 reads SQIVND (reference sequence). The CDR3 is CASSRGNSYNSPLHF. The CDR3 DNA reads TGTGCCAGTAGTCGGGGAAACTCCTATAATTCACCCCTCCACTTT.

The V gene is TRBV24-1, the J gene TRBJ1-6; tentative D call: TRBD1 (5 bases). V was clipped by 4 bases and J by 6 bases, with 9 bases between them. CDR1 and CDR2 from the germline V gene are KGHDR and SFDVKD. The CDR3 loop spans 14 amino acids. For the CDR3, the DNA is TGTGCCACCAGTGACACAGGCCTTAATTCACCCCTCCACTTT. This sequence encodes CATSDTGLNSPLHF.

This sequence joins TRBV6-6 and TRBJ2-1; possible D gene TRBD2, 6 bases. The CDR3 spans 16 residues. Germline loops: CDR1 MNHNY, CDR2 SVGAGI (reference sequence). The V end was cut by 5 bases, the J end by 1 base, with 15 bases between. The CDR3: CASSPQRLVSYNEQFF. CDR3 nucleotides: TGTGCCAGCAGTCCCCAGCGACTAGTTTCCTACAATGAGCAGTTCTTC.